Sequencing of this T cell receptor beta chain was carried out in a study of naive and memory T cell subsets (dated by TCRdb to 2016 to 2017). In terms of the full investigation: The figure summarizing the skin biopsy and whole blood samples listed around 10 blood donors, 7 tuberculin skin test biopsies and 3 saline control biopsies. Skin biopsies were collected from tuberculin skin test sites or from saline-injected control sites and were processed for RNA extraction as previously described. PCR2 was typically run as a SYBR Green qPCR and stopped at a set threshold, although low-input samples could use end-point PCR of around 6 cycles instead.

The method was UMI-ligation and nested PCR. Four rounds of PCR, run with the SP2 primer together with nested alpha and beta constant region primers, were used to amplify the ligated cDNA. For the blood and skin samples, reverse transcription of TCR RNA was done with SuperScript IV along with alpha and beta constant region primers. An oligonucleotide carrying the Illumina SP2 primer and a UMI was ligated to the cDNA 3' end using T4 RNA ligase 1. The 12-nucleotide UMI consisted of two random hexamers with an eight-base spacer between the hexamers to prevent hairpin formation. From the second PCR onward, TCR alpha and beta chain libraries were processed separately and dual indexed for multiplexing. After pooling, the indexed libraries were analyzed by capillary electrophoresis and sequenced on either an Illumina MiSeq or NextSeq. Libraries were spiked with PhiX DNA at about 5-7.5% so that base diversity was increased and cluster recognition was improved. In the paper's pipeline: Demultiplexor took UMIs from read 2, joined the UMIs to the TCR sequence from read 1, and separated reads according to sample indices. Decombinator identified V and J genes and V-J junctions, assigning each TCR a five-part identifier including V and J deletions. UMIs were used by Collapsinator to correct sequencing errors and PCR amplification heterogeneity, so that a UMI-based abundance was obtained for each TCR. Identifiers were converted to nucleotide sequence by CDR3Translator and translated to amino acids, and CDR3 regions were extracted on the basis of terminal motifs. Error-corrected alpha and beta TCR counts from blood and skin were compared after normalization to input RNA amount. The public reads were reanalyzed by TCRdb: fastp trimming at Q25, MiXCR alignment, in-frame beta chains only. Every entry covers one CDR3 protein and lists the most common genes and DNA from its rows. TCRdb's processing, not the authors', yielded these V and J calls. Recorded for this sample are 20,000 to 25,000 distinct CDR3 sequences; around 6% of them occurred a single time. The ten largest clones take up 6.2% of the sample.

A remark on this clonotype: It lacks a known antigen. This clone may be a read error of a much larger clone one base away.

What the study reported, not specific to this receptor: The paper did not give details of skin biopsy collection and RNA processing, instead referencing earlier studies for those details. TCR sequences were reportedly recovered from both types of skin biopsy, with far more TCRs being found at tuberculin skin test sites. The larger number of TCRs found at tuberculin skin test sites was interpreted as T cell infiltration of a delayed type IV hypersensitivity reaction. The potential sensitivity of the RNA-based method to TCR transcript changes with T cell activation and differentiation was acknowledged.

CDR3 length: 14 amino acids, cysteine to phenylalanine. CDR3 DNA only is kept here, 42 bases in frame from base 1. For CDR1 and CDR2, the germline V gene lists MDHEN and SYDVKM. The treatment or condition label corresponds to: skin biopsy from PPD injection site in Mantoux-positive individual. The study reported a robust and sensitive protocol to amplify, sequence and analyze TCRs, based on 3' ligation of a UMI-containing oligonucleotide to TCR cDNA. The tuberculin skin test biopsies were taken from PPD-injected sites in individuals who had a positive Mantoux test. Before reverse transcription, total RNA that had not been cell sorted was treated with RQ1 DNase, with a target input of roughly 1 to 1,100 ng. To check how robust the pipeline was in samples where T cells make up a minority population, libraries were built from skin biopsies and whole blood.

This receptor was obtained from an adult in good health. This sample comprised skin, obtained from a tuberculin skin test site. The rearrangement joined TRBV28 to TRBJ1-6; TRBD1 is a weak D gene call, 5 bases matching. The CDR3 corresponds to CASSLSGKNSPLNF. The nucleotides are TGTGCCAGCAGTTTGTCAGGGAAGAATTCACCCCTCAACTTT.